This T cell receptor beta chain was profiled in a study of CD8+ T cells in alopecia areata. Whole-study context: A 6-month off-drug phase came after tofacitinib, which had lasted 6 to 18 months.

As for treatment: oral pan-JAK inhibitor, 5-10 mg twice daily. From alopecia areata patients, lesional scalp punch biopsies and peripheral blood were collected. Sorting of PBMCs yielded the CD4+ and CD8+ T cells. RNA was isolated and reverse transcribed to cDNA, the sequencing template. Some clones are missing from TCRdb's copy, which holds only in-frame ones; the method was immunoSEQ multiplex PCR. Here the sample spans 170,000 or so clones, about two thirds being singletons. V lost 4 bases and J lost 7; bases outside the gene matches: 8. The germline V gene encodes CDR1 SGDLS and CDR2 YYNGEE. This CDR3 is 15 amino acids long. This clone showed up just a few times.

The chain combines TRBV9 with TRBJ1-6; TRBD1 agrees at 7 bases. The sequence derives from a human donor with alopecia areata. This material consisted of CD4+ T cells sorted from blood, taken at week 4, from a patient treated with tofacitinib. CDR3 DNA: TGTGCCAGCAGCTCCCGAACAGGGGCCAATTCACCCCTCCACTTT. Protein: CASSSRTGANSPLHF.